This T cell receptor beta chain was documented in a study of cytomegalovirus exposure and HLA in healthy donors. Study in general: From around 180 million T cells, an earlier analysis saw approximately 120 million unique TCR beta sequences.

The CDR3 runs 13 residues. Germline V gene sequence: CDR1 SNHLY, CDR2 FYNNEI. After removal of 10 bases from V and 8 bases from J, the junction contained 5 bases not matched to a gene. Details on this clone: What it binds is not known.

The study, taken as a whole, reports: Several of the most significant clusters appeared, in a later analysis, to be linked to common viral pathogens. CMV antigen specificity of a few CMV-associated chains was confirmed in vitro.

60 Vbeta and 13 Jbeta primers were used in PCR. Profiling relied on immunoSEQ multiplex PCR, and the TCRdb table lists in-frame clones only, not all of them. The sample lists some 210,000 clones, 60% to 80% occurring once. The receptor was isolated from a male donor in good health and CMV-seronegative. This chain connects TRBV2 to TRBJ2-1; TRBD2 matches at 13 bases. Sequenced material: PBMCs. Written as DNA, the CDR3 is TGTGCCACCGGGACTAGCGGGATCGATGAGCAGTTCTTC. This gives the protein CATGTSGIDEQFF.